The rows below give T cell receptor beta chains drawn from one sample of a study of T cells in Graves' hyperthyroidism and ophthalmopathy. TCRdb processed the multiplex PCR reads anew with MiXCR; each CDR3 protein has one entry. The sample carries around 440,000 distinct CDR3 sequences, approximately 14% recorded once. Sequencing used blood. The receptors here all came from a woman aged 18-35 years with Graves' hyperthyroidism. The CDR3 runs from the conserved cysteine through the conserved F or W. The D gene is left open where the match is weak. The size field is filled for only some rows; it gives once, few, many or a size class.

J | D | V | size | CDR3 | DNA
TRBJ1-2 | - | TRBV4-1 | many | CASSQDWANYGYTF | TGCGCCAGCAGCCAAGATTGGGCTAACTATGGCTACACCTTC
TRBJ2-1 | TRBD1 | TRBV20-1 | - | CSARGQGQSSYNEQFF | TGCAGTGCTAGAGGACAGGGGCAAAGCTCCTACAATGAGCAGTTCTTC
TRBJ1-2 | TRBD1 | TRBV6-1 | many | CASTPGQGHGYTF | TGTGCCAGCACCCCAGGACAGGGCCATGGCTACACCTTC
TRBJ1-1 | - | TRBV5-1 | - | CASSLGLEAFF | TGCGCCAGCAGCTTAGGCCTCGAAGCTTTCTTT
TRBJ2-7 | TRBD1 | TRBV14 | few | CASSQDWDSYEQYF | TGTGCCAGCAGCCAAGATTGGGACAGCTACGAGCAGTACTTC
TRBJ2-5 | - | TRBV7-9 | few | CASSSGFERETQYF | TGTGCCAGCAGCTCAGGGTTCGAAAGAGAGACCCAGTACTTC
TRBJ2-5 | TRBD2 | TRBV20-1 | - | CSATGTSGQETQYF | TGCAGTGCAACCGGGACTAGCGGGCAAGAGACCCAGTACTTC
TRBJ1-2 | - | TRBV15 | many | CATSSRQYYGYTF | TGTGCCACCAGCAGTCGACAGTACTATGGCTACACCTTC
TRBJ1-2 | TRBD1 | TRBV27 | many | CASRTTGNGYTF | TGTGCCAGCAGAACGACAGGGAATGGCTACACCTTC
TRBJ2-7 | - | TRBV28 | many | CASNKFPYEQYF | TGTGCCAGCAATAAGTTTCCCTACGAGCAGTACTTC
TRBJ2-7 | TRBD2 | TRBV20-1 | many | CSAGGAPYEQYF | TGCAGTGCCGGGGGGGCTCCCTACGAGCAGTACTTC
TRBJ2-1 | TRBD2 | TRBV7-3 | - | CASSAGLAGPNEQFF | TGTGCCAGCAGTGCGGGACTAGCGGGACCCAATGAGCAGTTCTTC
TRBJ1-6 | TRBD1 | TRBV20-1 | many | CSASTGQGNSPLHF | TGCAGTGCTTCCACCGGACAGGGGAACTCACCCCTCCACTTT
TRBJ2-5 | - | TRBV6-6 | many | CASSYSTDRVGETQYF | TGTGCCAGCAGTTACTCCACAGATCGGGTAGGAGAGACCCAGTACTTC
TRBJ1-1 | - | TRBV6-2/TRBV6-3 | many | CASSDRQSEAFF | TGTGCCAGCAGCGATAGACAGAGTGAAGCTTTCTTT
TRBJ2-5 | TRBD1 | TRBV5-1 | few | CASRPGTVTQGETQYF | TGCGCCAGCAGACCTGGGACAGTCACTCAAGGAGAGACCCAGTACTTC
TRBJ2-7 | TRBD1 | TRBV6-1 | many | CASSAPDRGVDEQYF | TGTGCCAGCAGTGCGCCCGACAGGGGAGTGGACGAGCAGTACTTC
TRBJ1-2 | - | TRBV4-1 | many | CASSPTDGNYGYTF | TGCGCCAGCAGCCCCACCGACGGGAACTATGGCTACACCTTC
TRBJ2-5 | TRBD2 | TRBV7-9 | many | CASSPGLASQETQYF | TGTGCCAGCAGCCCGGGACTAGCTAGCCAAGAGACCCAGTACTTC
TRBJ2-1 | - | TRBV7-2 | many | CASSLAGFTINEQFF | TGTGCCAGCAGCTTAGCGGGATTTACGATCAATGAGCAGTTCTTC
TRBJ2-3 | - | TRBV5-1 | - | CASSLGLSDTQYF | TGTGCCAGCAGCCTAGGACTATCAGATACGCAGTATTTT
TRBJ1-2 | - | TRBV28 | once | CASSFFGGVYGYTF | TGTGCCAGCAGTTTCTTCGGGGGTGTTTATGGCTACACCTTC
TRBJ1-5 | - | TRBV28 | many | CASRWGPNQPQHF | TGTGCCAGCAGGTGGGGGCCCAATCAGCCCCAGCATTTT
TRBJ2-1 | - | TRBV11-3 | many | CASSLSQGSEQFF | TGTGCCAGCAGCTTATCACAGGGAAGTGAGCAGTTCTTC
TRBJ1-1 | - | TRBV20-1 | - | CSARDGLGIQEAFF | TGCAGTGCTAGAGACGGCCTCGGAATACAAGAAGCTTTCTTT
TRBJ2-7 | TRBD1 | TRBV5-4 | few | CASSPGGQGFYEQYF | TGTGCCAGCAGCCCGGGGGGACAGGGATTCTACGAGCAGTACTTC
TRBJ1-5 | - | TRBV11-2 | - | CASSVQDQPQHF | TGTGCCAGCAGCGTACAGGATCAGCCCCAGCATTTT
TRBJ2-1 | - | TRBV9 | many | CASSVERWGAYNEQFF | TGTGCCAGCAGCGTAGAGAGATGGGGAGCATACAATGAGCAGTTCTTC
TRBJ1-5 | TRBD1 | TRBV27 | many | CASSLRQGALNQPQHF | TGTGCCAGCAGTTTACGACAGGGGGCATTAAATCAGCCCCAGCATTTT
TRBJ2-3 | TRBD2 | TRBV2 | - | CASRLTALAGETTSTDAQYF | TGTGCCAGCAGGCTTACCGCACTAGCGGGAGAAACCACTAGCACAGATGCGCAGTATTTT
TRBJ2-2 | TRBD2 | TRBV2 | many | CASSEGLSGRFTGELFF | TGTGCCAGCAGTGAAGGCTTAAGCGGGAGGTTCACCGGGGAGCTGTTTTTT
TRBJ2-2 | - | TRBV7-3 | many | CASSLNRPAPPGSGNTGELFF | TGTGCCAGCAGCTTAAATCGCCCAGCCCCCCCCGGTAGCGGGAACACCGGGGAGCTGTTTTTT
TRBJ2-5 | - | TRBV18 | many | CASSPSLVPWRGTQYF | TGTGCCAGCTCACCGTCACTAGTCCCTTGGAGGGGGACCCAGTACTTC
TRBJ2-7 | - | TRBV6-1 | many | CASSEPDNTEQYF | TGTGCCAGCAGTGAACCCGACAACACCGAGCAGTACTTC
TRBJ2-5 | TRBD2 | TRBV10-3 | many | CAIFNPSGGETQYF | TGTGCCATCTTCAATCCTAGCGGGGGAGAGACCCAGTACTTC
TRBJ2-5 | - | TRBV28 | once | CASRDPMGSRYF | TGTGCCTCCCGGGACCCTATGGGGAGTCGGTACTTC
TRBJ2-2 | - | TRBV12-3/TRBV12-4 | few | CASSGSGTGELFF | TGTGCCAGCAGTGGAAGCGGGACCGGGGAGCTGTTTTTT
TRBJ2-7 | - | TRBV7-3 | many | CASSLQDSYEQYF | TGTGCCAGCAGCTTACAGGATTCCTACGAGCAGTACTTC
TRBJ2-7 | TRBD2 | TRBV5-1 | many | CASSWLAGAAAEQYF | TGCGCCAGCAGCTGGCTAGCGGGAGCGGCGGCCGAGCAGTACTTC
TRBJ2-5 | - | TRBV24-1 | many | CATSEAFPGRETQYF | TGTGCCACCAGTGAGGCTTTTCCGGGGAGGGAGACCCAGTACTTC
TRBJ2-5 | - | TRBV6-1 | many | CASSFSSDSRETQYF | TGTGCCAGCAGTTTTTCCTCGGACTCGAGGGAGACCCAGTACTTC
TRBJ2-7 | - | TRBV12-3/TRBV12-4 | many | CASKRTESYEQYF | TGTGCCAGCAAAAGGACAGAATCCTACGAGCAGTACTTC
TRBJ1-5 | - | TRBV5-5 | - | CASSLEQVDSNQPQHF | TGTGCCAGCAGCTTGGAACAGGTTGATAGCAATCAGCCCCAGCATTTT
TRBJ2-5 | - | TRBV7-9 | many | CASSLTWEETQYF | TGTGCCAGCAGCTTAACCTGGGAAGAGACCCAGTACTTC
TRBJ1-2 | - | TRBV12-3/TRBV12-4 | many | CASNTGFLGGYTF | TGTGCCAGCAATACAGGATTCTTGGGAGGCTACACCTTC
TRBJ1-3 | - | TRBV30 | many | CAWSVLGSGNTIYF | TGTGCCTGGAGTGTACTCGGCTCTGGAAACACCATATATTTT
TRBJ2-7 | TRBD1 | TRBV5-1 | few | CASRSGTGVDEQYF | TGCGCCAGCAGATCCGGGACAGGGGTTGACGAGCAGTACTTC
TRBJ2-7 | - | TRBV7-9 | many | CASRSAEDGYEQYF | TGTGCCAGCAGATCCGCGGAGGACGGCTACGAGCAGTACTTC